Reported below is one T cell receptor (beta chain). The clone's antigen remains unknown. Nothing much larger sits one base from this clone, and base qualities are not available. The data originate from a study of technical replicates of blood from several donors (TCRdb year 2017). Taken from cysteine to phenylalanine, the CDR3 has 15 residues. Only the CDR3 part of the read is kept: 45 bases, read in frame from the first base. CDR1 and CDR2 are read off the germline V gene as MDHEN and SYDVKM. At the junction V is shortened by 3 bases and J by 3 bases, with 11 bases in between. The protocol used for the library was the immunoSEQ multiplex PCR assay. TCRdb took this table from immuneACCESS and kept in-frame rearrangements with V and J called. Such tables lack part of the clones; where checked against another copy, unresolved V genes explain under half of the gap, and the rest is unexplained. Here the sample has tens of thousands of clones; roughly 97% occur a single time. The leading ten clones occupy roughly 0.25% of the sample.

This receptor was taken from a human donor in good health. The sample was T cells isolated from PBMCs. This chain joins TRBV28 to TRBJ2-2; no D gene is confidently identified. The DNA sequence is TGTGCCAGCAGTTTTGAGTCTGTGGACACCGGGGAGCTGTTTTTT. Translated, this is CASSFESVDTGELFF.